The 20 T cell receptor beta chains below come from one sample, sequenced in a study of T cells after yellow fever vaccination. TCRdb fed the 5' RACE reads into MiXCR, producing one record per CDR3 protein. The sample lists some 260,000 distinct CDR3 sequences; roughly 5.6% were seen once. The sample in question was CD4+ T cells sorted from PBMCs, obtained on the day of the yellow fever booster vaccination. The receptors were sampled from a man aged 18 to 35 who received the YFV17D yellow fever vaccine.

Comment on this clonotype: A much larger clone lies a single base off, so this may be a read error. The chain employs TRBV6-5 and TRBJ2-7; D unclear. V was shortened by 5 bases and J by 2 bases, with 10 bases between the two germline ends. CDR3 length: 13 amino acids. Germline CDR1 MNHEY, CDR2 SVGAGI. For the CDR3, the DNA is TGTGCCAGCAGTAGCAGTGAGACCTACGAGCAGTACTTC. Protein product: CASSSSETYEQYF.

There are a few counts of this clonotype. CDR3 DNA: TGTGCCAGCAGTGAGGCTCCCCACTACTATGGCTACACCTTC. Translation: CASSEAPHYYGYTF. V gene TRBV6-1 combines with J gene TRBJ1-2; D uncertain. Trimming pared 3 bases from V and 3 bases from J, leaving 11 bases between. CDR1 and CDR2 (germline): MNHNS, SASEGT. The CDR3 runs to 14 residues.

CDR3: CASSQNRQNYTSNTEAFF. CDR3 DNA: TGTGCCAGCAGCCAGAACCGGCAGAACTATACTTCGAACACTGAAGCTTTCTTT. This chain connects TRBV7-9 to TRBJ1-1; D not certain. Germline-derived CDR1 and CDR2 are SEHNR and FQNEAQ (reference sequence). The CDR3 has 18 residues. Between the trimmed V and J ends, which lost 5 bases and 1 base, there was a span of 23 bases.

This clonotype was seen only a few times. The chain couples TRBV7-9 to TRBJ2-7, with D possibly TRBD2 on 6 matching bases. Germline CDR1 is SEHNR and CDR2 is FQNEAQ (reference sequence). The V end was cut by 3 bases, the J end by 6 bases, with 18 bases between. This CDR3 comprises 15 residues. The DNA of the CDR3 is TGTGCCAGCAGCTTTGACGGAGGGGCGACTGCCGAGCAGTACTTC. Amino acids: CASSFDGGATAEQYF.

A few counts support this clonotype. V gene TRBV4-2 combines with J gene TRBJ1-6; D is unresolved. Per germline, CDR1 LGHNA and CDR2 YNFKEQ. There are 12 residues in the CDR3. Trimming pared 4 bases from V and 10 bases from J, leaving 8 bases between. The CDR3 loop is CASSLYRSPLHF. The CDR3 bases are TGTGCCAGCAGCCTCTACAGATCACCCCTCCACTTT.

This clonotype was counted a few times. V gene TRBV7-2 combines with J gene TRBJ2-7, with TRBD2 matching over 13 bases. From germline, CDR1 is SGHTA and CDR2 FQGNSA. The CDR3 is 18 amino acids. V dropped 5 bases and J dropped 0; count of bases not matched to a gene: 10. CDR3: CASSRLTSGGIFSYEQYF. CDR3 DNA sequence: TGTGCCAGCAGCCGTCTGACTAGCGGGGGGATCTTCTCCTACGAGCAGTACTTC. Full variable domain (remainder filled in from reference TRBV7-2 and TRBJ2-7): GAGVSQSPSNKVTEKGKDVELRCDPISGHTALYWYRQSLGQGLEFLIYFQGNSAPDKSGLPSDRFSAERTGGSVSTLTIQRTQQEDSAVYLCASSRLTSGGIFSYEQYFGPGTRLTVT.

This clonotype was detected a few times. CDR3 in amino acids: CASSRTSGGHITDTQYF. The CDR3 DNA reads TGCGCCAGCAGCCGGACTAGCGGGGGCCACATCACAGATACGCAGTATTTT. The V call is TRBV5-1, the J call TRBJ2-3; TRBD2 agrees at 13 bases. Germline assignment: CDR1 SGHRS and CDR2 YFSETQ. V shed 4 bases, J shed 2 bases, and the junction held 7 bases outside the gene matches. CDR3 size: 17 residues.

This clonotype showed up just a few times. The chain combines TRBV7-2 with TRBJ1-1; 9 nucleotides match TRBD1. CDR1 is SGHTA, CDR2 FQGNSA, per germline. J lost 3 bases, V lost 5 bases, and 7 bases had no gene match. The CDR3 is made up of 15 amino acids. The CDR3 bases are TGTGCCAGCAGCCCACTAGGACAGGGGTACACTGAAGCTTTCTTT. Its protein product is CASSPLGQGYTEAFF.

J is TRBJ2-7 and V is TRBV6-4; D is possibly TRBD2 (6 bases). The CDR3 loop spans 13 amino acids. Germline CDR1 MRHNA, CDR2 SNTAGT. Trimming removed 9 bases from V and 5 bases from J, with 17 bases in between. The CDR3 protein is CASCDRGSNEQYF. CDR3 coding DNA: TGTGCCAGTTGTGATCGGGGGTCAAACGAGCAGTACTTC.

This chain uses TRBV7-9 with TRBJ1-1; D is uncertain. The CDR3 runs 15 residues. Germline CDR1 and CDR2: SEHNR and FQNEAQ (reference sequence). Trimming left V 1 base short and J 1 base short, with 10 bases between. This CDR3 reads CASSLGTTSNTEAFF. CDR3 DNA sequence: TGTGCCAGCAGCTTAGGAACCACCTCGAACACTGAAGCTTTCTTT.

The rearrangement links TRBV28 to TRBJ2-1, with 7 bases identical to TRBD1. Germline V gene sequence: CDR1 MDHEN, CDR2 SYDVKM. The CDR3 loop spans 14 amino acids. With V trimmed by 6 bases and J by 6 bases, 8 bases remained unmatched. The chain's CDR3 is CASRETGDPNEQFF. In nucleotides, the CDR3 is TGTGCCAGCAGGGAAACAGGGGATCCCAATGAGCAGTTCTTC. The whole variable domain, remainder taken from reference TRBV28 and TRBJ2-1, is DVKVTQSSRYLVKRTGEKVFLECVQDMDHENMFWYRQDPGLGLRLIYFSYDVKMKEKGDIPEGYSVSREKKERFSLILESASTNQTSMYLCASRETGDPNEQFFGPGTRLTVL.

This clonotype was found a few times. V gene TRBV28 combines with J gene TRBJ2-7, with 9 bases fitting TRBD1. V lost 8 bases to trimming and J lost 4 bases; unmatched junction nucleotides: 12. This CDR3 has 15 residues. In germline, CDR1 is MDHEN, CDR2 SYDVKM. CDR3 amino acids: CASANHKTGGYEQYF. DNA for the CDR3: TGTGCCAGCGCGAACCACAAGACAGGGGGTTACGAGCAGTACTTC.

The table lists this clonotype with many counts. The V gene is TRBV6-5, the J gene TRBJ2-3, with 11 bases that match TRBD2. The germline V gene has CDR1 MNHEY and CDR2 SVGAGI. This CDR3 has 16 residues. V lost 2 bases, J lost 5 bases, and 6 bases stayed unmatched. The CDR3 here is CASSYARLAGQDTQYF. CDR3 nucleotides: TGTGCCAGCAGTTACGCCAGACTAGCGGGGCAAGATACGCAGTATTTT.

This clonotype was seen a few times. The genes are TRBV10-3 and TRBJ1-2, with a weak D call TRBD1 (5 bases). The CDR3 covers 13 residues. CDR1 is ENHRY and CDR2 is SYGVKD in the germline V gene. Trimming removed 8 bases from V and 8 bases from J, with 18 bases in between. The CDR3 DNA is TGTGCCATCCAGGCCTCGGGAGGGACCGGCTACACCTTC. Translation: CAIQASGGTGYTF.

The table lists this clonotype with many counts. This chain uses TRBV6-5 with TRBJ2-3; the match to TRBD2 covers 7 bases. The germline gives CDR1 MNHEY, CDR2 SVGAGI. Trimming at V came to 4 bases and at J to 4 bases, leaving 5 bases not matched to a gene. This CDR3 spans 14 amino acids. CDR3: CASSWRGLPDTQYF. CDR3 bases: TGTGCCAGCAGTTGGCGGGGGTTACCAGATACGCAGTATTTT.

This clonotype appeared many times. The chain is built from TRBV28 and TRBJ2-7; no firm D call. Trimming shortened V by 2 bases and J by 2 bases, and 7 bases separated the two germline ends. Germline CDR1 MDHEN, CDR2 SYDVKM. This CDR3 has 13 residues. CDR3 bases: TGTGCCAGCAGTTTAGGTTGGGCCTACGAGCAGTACGTC. It specifies CASSLGWAYEQYV.

In its sample, this clonotype was seen a few times. This chain links TRBV12-3 or TRBV12-4 with TRBJ2-3; possible D gene TRBD2, 5 bases. CDR3 length: 14 residues. Trimming stripped 3 bases from V and 4 bases from J, with 11 bases between. CDR3 DNA: TGTGCCAGCAGTTTCCGGGGATCCCCAGATACGCAGTATTTT. Protein sequence: CASSFRGSPDTQYF.

The chain uses TRBV4-3 and TRBJ2-3, with D unclear. Germline values: CDR1 LGHNA, CDR2 YSLEER. V was pared by 0 bases and J by 2 bases, with 3 bases between. CDR3 length: 13 amino acids. This chain's CDR3 is CASSQEHTDTQYF. Here the CDR3 DNA reads TGCGCCAGCAGCCAAGAACACACAGATACGCAGTATTTT.

This clonotype was counted many times. The genes are TRBV12-3 or TRBV12-4 and TRBJ1-1; a possible D gene is TRBD1 (5 bases). Trimming pared 3 bases from V and 4 bases from J, leaving 9 bases between. The CDR3 covers 13 residues. This CDR3 reads CASSLGGSTEAFF. The CDR3 nucleotides are TGTGCCAGCAGTTTGGGGGGATCCACTGAAGCTTTCTTT.

This clonotype has just a few counts. The V call is TRBV5-6, the J call TRBJ1-1; no clear D. The V end lost 4 bases, the J end lost 5 bases, and 18 bases lay between the germline ends. The CDR3 contains 15 residues. Germline V gene data show CDR1 as SGHDT and CDR2 as YYEEEE. The chain's CDR3 is CASSPLETGETEAFF. The CDR3 DNA reads as TGTGCCAGCAGCCCCCTTGAAACTGGGGAGACTGAAGCTTTCTTT. Complete variable domain (other parts from reference TRBV5-6 and TRBJ1-1): DAGVTQSPTHLIKTRGQQVTLRCSPKSGHDTVSWYQQALGQGPQFIFQYYEEEERQRGNFPDRFSGHQFPNYSSELNVNALLLGDSALYLCASSPLETGETEAFFGQGTRLTVV.